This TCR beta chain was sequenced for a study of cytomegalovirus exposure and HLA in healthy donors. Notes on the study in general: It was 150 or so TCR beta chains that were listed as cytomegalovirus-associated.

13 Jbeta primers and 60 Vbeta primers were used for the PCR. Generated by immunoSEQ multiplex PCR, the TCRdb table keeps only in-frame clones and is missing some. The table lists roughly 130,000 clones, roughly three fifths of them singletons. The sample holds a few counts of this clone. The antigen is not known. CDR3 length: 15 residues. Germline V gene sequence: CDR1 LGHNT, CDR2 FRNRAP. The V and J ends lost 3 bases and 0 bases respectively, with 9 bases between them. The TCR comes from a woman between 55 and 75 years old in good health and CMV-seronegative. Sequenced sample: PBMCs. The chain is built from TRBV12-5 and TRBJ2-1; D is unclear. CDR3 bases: TGTGCTAGTGGTTTCGGTGCAACCTCCTACAATGAGCAGTTCTTC. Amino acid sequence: CASGFGATSYNEQFF.